What follows are 21 T cell receptor beta chains derived from one specimen sequenced in a study of early T cells in non-severe SARS-CoV-2 infection. TCRdb recomputed calls from the 5' RACE reads with MiXCR, one row per CDR3 protein. The sample shows 68,000 or so distinct CDR3 sequences, about a tenth of them seen only once. Sequenced input: whole blood. The receptor set was obtained from an adult who was a healthcare worker with PCR-confirmed SARS-CoV-2 infection or an uninfected control (not recorded which).

This clonotype has ten or more counts. The chain couples TRBV11-2 to TRBJ1-2, with a weak D call TRBD1 (6 bases). Germline CDR1 is SGHAT and CDR2 is FQNNGV. The CDR3 runs 12 residues. Trimming left V 5 bases short and J 8 bases short, with 12 bases between. The CDR3 region is CASSPDRPGYTF. The CDR3, as DNA: TGTGCCAGCAGCCCCGACAGGCCCGGCTACACCTTC.

This clonotype was counted many times. The V call is TRBV7-2, the J call TRBJ2-7, with TRBD2 matching over 7 bases. Losses at the gene ends were 1 base for V and 2 bases for J; bases not matched to a gene: 8. The CDR3 length is 16 residues. Germline lookup yields CDR1 SGHTA and CDR2 FQGNSA. The CDR3 DNA reads TGTGCCAGCAGCTTAGATGGGGCGGGAGTAACCTACGAGCAGTACTTC. Amino acids: CASSLDGAGVTYEQYF. Based on the CDR3 plus reference TRBV7-2 and TRBJ2-7, the full variable domain is GAGVSQSPSNKVTEKGKDVELRCDPISGHTALYWYRQSLGQGLEFLIYFQGNSAPDKSGLPSDRFSAERTGGSVSTLTIQRTQQEDSAVYLCASSLDGAGVTYEQYFGPGTRLTVT.

This clonotype was found many times. The chain employs TRBV29-1 and TRBJ2-3; D is uncertain. The ends were cut back, 5 bases at V and 2 bases at J, with 8 bases in the middle. The CDR3 runs 12 residues. Germline values: CDR1 SQVTM, CDR2 ANQGSEA. The CDR3 reads CSVTDYTDTQYF. CDR3 in DNA: TGCAGCGTTACAGATTACACAGATACGCAGTATTTT.

In this sample, this clonotype turned up many times. The chain uses TRBV28 and TRBJ1-2; D unresolved. V lost 0 bases to trimming and J lost 3 bases, with 2 bases between them. Germline CDR1 is MDHEN and CDR2 is SYDVKM. The CDR3 totals 12 residues. The CDR3 here is CASSLWDYGYTF. The DNA for the CDR3 is TGTGCCAGCAGTTTATGGGACTATGGCTACACCTTC.

This clonotype was counted between two and nine times. The genes are TRBV19 and TRBJ2-3; no definite D call. With 1 base removed from V and 4 bases from J, the gap between germline ends came to 9 bases. Germline lookup yields CDR1 LNHDA and CDR2 SQIVND (reference sequence). The CDR3 consists of 14 residues. This CDR3 is CASSIAQNSDTQYF. CDR3 coding DNA: TGTGCCAGTAGTATAGCCCAGAACTCAGATACGCAGTATTTT.

The rearrangement joins TRBV11-2 to TRBJ1-1; D not certain. CDR1 SGHAT and CDR2 FQNNGV come from the germline V gene. V was trimmed by 3 bases and J by 9 bases, leaving 11 bases between them. The CDR3 consists of 12 residues. The CDR3 DNA reads TGTGCCAGCAGCTTGAACCCGTCCCAAGCTTTCTTT. Residues: CASSLNPSQAFF.

This clonotype was counted a few times. This sequence joins TRBV28 and TRBJ2-3; 10 nucleotides align to TRBD1. The trim removed 2 bases at V and 4 bases at J, leaving 3 bases unmatched. The CDR3 contains 15 residues. Germline CDR1 reads MDHEN; CDR2 reads SYDVKM. The CDR3 region has the DNA TGTGCCAGCAGTTTACAGACAGGGGGCGCAGATACGCAGTATTTT. Residues: CASSLQTGGADTQYF.

This clonotype was seen only a few times. The genes are TRBV20-1 and TRBJ2-7; 12 bases match TRBD2. This CDR3 has 11 amino acids. From germline, CDR1 is DFQATT and CDR2 SNEGSKA (reference sequence). The CDR3 coding sequence is TGCAGCAAGACTAGCGGGAGTGAGCAGTACTTC. Its translation is CSKTSGSEQYF.

The chain joins TRBV12-3 or TRBV12-4 to TRBJ1-1; no definite D call. There are 12 residues in the CDR3. V lost 8 bases to trimming and J lost 1 base, with 8 bases between them. CDR3: CASLKGNTEAFF. CDR3 DNA sequence: TGTGCCAGCCTAAAAGGGAACACTGAAGCTTTCTTT.

This clonotype has a count of ten or more. The chain uses TRBV14 and TRBJ2-7; possible D gene TRBD2, 6 bases. This CDR3 spans 13 amino acids. Germline CDR1 is SGHDN and CDR2 is FVKESK. The germline V and J ends were trimmed by 4 bases and 4 bases, with 11 bases remaining between them. This CDR3 reads CASSLSGVYEQYF. The CDR3 nucleotides read TGTGCCAGCAGCCTTTCGGGGGTGTACGAGCAGTACTTC.

The chain carries TRBV19 and TRBJ2-2; the D is unclear. This CDR3 comprises 13 residues. CDR1 and CDR2 from the germline V gene are LNHDA and SQIVND (reference sequence). The ends were cut back, 3 bases at V and 5 bases at J, with 7 bases in the middle. DNA for the CDR3: TGTGCCAGTAGTATGAAAGGGACCGGGGAGCTGTTTTTT. Its protein product is CASSMKGTGELFF.

This clonotype was picked up a small number of times. The chain links TRBV9 to TRBJ2-2; D not certain. This CDR3 is 13 amino acids long. CDR1 is SGDLS and CDR2 is YYNGEE in the germline V gene. V gave up 4 bases and J gave up 6 bases, with 10 bases separating them. CDR3 protein: CASSSTTSGELFF. Written as DNA, the CDR3 is TGTGCCAGCAGCTCTACGACCTCCGGGGAGCTGTTTTTT.

This clonotype was counted many times. The chain has TRBV4-1 and TRBJ2-7; D unresolved. The germline gives CDR1 MGHRA, CDR2 YSYEKL. Trimming stripped 1 base from V and 1 base from J, with 23 bases between. This CDR3 spans 19 amino acids. In DNA, the CDR3 is TGCGCCAGCAGCCAAGCATGGGGTCCGACTCAGACCATATCCTACGAGCAGTACTTC. As protein: CASSQAWGPTQTISYEQYF.

This clonotype occurred many times. The chain links TRBV20-1 to TRBJ1-2; the D gene is possibly TRBD1 (5 bases). The CDR3 has 14 amino acids. Looked up from germline, CDR1 is DFQATT and CDR2 is SNEGSKA (reference sequence). V lost 3 bases to trimming and J lost 4 bases, with 15 bases between them. The CDR3, as DNA: TGCAGTGCTAGGAGCAGGGCCGGTCTCTATGGCTACACCTTC. It codes for CSARSRAGLYGYTF.

This clonotype came up a few times. This CDR3 reads CASRLPGQCYEQYF. The DNA for the CDR3 is TGTGCAAGTCGCTTACCGGGACAATGTTACGAGCAGTACTTC. The gene calls are TRBV12-2 and TRBJ2-7; the D call of TRBD1 is as the table states it, not checked on the DNA. TRBV12-2 is designated a pseudogene. The CDR3 runs to 14 residues.

This clonotype was seen many times. The rearrangement uses TRBV7-9 and TRBJ2-7; TRBD1 aligns across 9 bases. The CDR3 totals 15 residues. Germline CDR1 is SEHNR and CDR2 is FQNEAQ (reference sequence). The V gene end was trimmed by 7 bases and the J gene end by 7 bases; junction bases not matched to a gene: 14. The CDR3 DNA follows: TGTGCCAGCAACCCACCGGGACAGGGACCTATGGAGCAGTACTTC. Its translation is CASNPPGQGPMEQYF.

In its sample, this clonotype was seen a few times. This chain uses TRBV7-2 with TRBJ2-3; maybe TRBD2 (5 bases). This CDR3 is 16 amino acids long. Trimming pared 1 base from V and 5 bases from J, leaving 16 bases between. CDR1 and CDR2 from the germline V gene are SGHTA and FQGNSA. CDR3 sequence: CASSLDRGVYLDTQYF. CDR3 bases: TGTGCCAGCAGCTTAGATCGGGGAGTCTACTTAGATACGCAGTATTTT. The whole variable domain, filled in from reference TRBV7-2 and TRBJ2-3, reads GAGVSQSPSNKVTEKGKDVELRCDPISGHTALYWYRQSLGQGLEFLIYFQGNSAPDKSGLPSDRFSAERTGGSVSTLTIQRTQQEDSAVYLCASSLDRGVYLDTQYFGPGTRLTVL.

In this sample, this clonotype turned up a few times. The chain has TRBV7-9 and TRBJ1-1, with a weak D call TRBD1 (5 bases). With 2 bases removed from V and 0 bases from J, the gap between germline ends came to 7 bases. Germline CDR1 SEHNR, CDR2 FQNEAQ (reference sequence). CDR3 length: 14 amino acids. The CDR3 nucleotides are TGTGCCAGCAGCTTAACGACAGTGAACACTGAAGCTTTCTTT. Encoded protein: CASSLTTVNTEAFF. Combining the CDR3 with reference TRBV7-9 and TRBJ1-1 gives the whole variable domain DTGVSQNPRHKITKRGQNVTFRCDPISEHNRLYWYRQTLGQGPEFLTYFQNEAQLEKSRLLSDRFSAERPKGSFSTLEIQRTEQGDSAMYLCASSLTTVNTEAFFGQGTRLTVV.

The chain employs TRBV7-2 and TRBJ1-2; D ambiguous. V was shortened by 2 bases and J by 3 bases, with 10 bases between the two germline ends. The CDR3 runs 14 residues. Germline CDR1 reads SGHTA; CDR2 reads FQGNSA. CDR3 nucleotides: TGTGCCAGCAGCTTAATCGGCGGCCACTATGGCTACACCTTC. This encodes CASSLIGGHYGYTF.

The chain's CDR3 is CASSFRSVQGEAEAFF. The CDR3 bases are TGTGCCAGCAGTTTCCGATCCGTACAGGGAGAGGCTGAAGCTTTCTTT. The V and J genes are TRBV12-3 or TRBV12-4 and TRBJ1-1, with D perhaps TRBD1 (6 bases). This CDR3 region has 16 residues. Trimming took 3 bases from V and 6 from J, leaving 20 bases between them.

V and J are TRBV28 and TRBJ1-2; TRBD1 matches 7 bases. The CDR3 consists of 15 residues. V lost 8 bases, J lost 0 bases, and 9 bases stayed unmatched. Germline CDR1 MDHEN, CDR2 SYDVKM. For the CDR3, the DNA is TGTGCCAGCCGGGACAGCGGACCTTCTAACTATGGCTACACCTTC. This translates into CASRDSGPSNYGYTF.